The present entry profiles one T cell receptor (beta chain) with its context. This sample was taken from a study of CD8 T cells in Susac syndrome. Roughly 0.45 to 1 ug RNA was reverse transcribed with random hexamers. One entry per CDR3 protein, called by TCRdb with MiXCR from the immunoSEQ multiplex PCR reads. The sample records tens of thousands of distinct CDR3 sequences, just under 95% being singletons. This TCR was recovered from a human donor in good health. Sequences were obtained from CD8+ T cells from PBMCs.

CDR3 DNA sequence: TGTGCCAGCAGCCCGGGGAGGGACGGGGCCTACGAGCAGTACTTC. This translates into CASSPGRDGAYEQYF. V is TRBV11-2 and J is TRBJ2-7; TRBD2 aligns across 7 bases. The CDR3 has 15 residues. V was clipped by 5 bases and J by 2 bases; unmatched bases: 9. Germline CDR1 and CDR2: SGHAT and FQNNGV.